The sequence of this T cell receptor beta chain was determined in a study of blood T cell repertoires in COVID-19. Some clones are missing from TCRdb's copy, which holds only in-frame ones; the method was immunoSEQ multiplex PCR. The table includes about 160,000 clones, 82% detected once. This clone was observed a single time. Sequencing used peripheral blood. The source is a woman older than 75 with active or convalescent COVID-19.

The CDR3: CAISDASGSPKTQYF. The CDR3 region has the DNA TGTGCCATCAGTGACGCTAGCGGGAGCCCCAAAACCCAGTACTTC. The chain uses TRBV10-3 and TRBJ2-5; 10 bases are a match to TRBD2. The CDR3 covers 15 residues. Trimming took 3 bases from V and 8 from J; bases not matched to a gene: 9. Germline V CDR1 and CDR2: ENHRY, SYGVKD.